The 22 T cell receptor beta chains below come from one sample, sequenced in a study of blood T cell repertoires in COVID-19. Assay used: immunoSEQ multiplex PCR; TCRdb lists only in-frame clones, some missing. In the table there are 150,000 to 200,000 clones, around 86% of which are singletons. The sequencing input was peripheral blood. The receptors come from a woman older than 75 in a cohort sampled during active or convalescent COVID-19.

The CDR3 reads CAFNGGGNQPQHF. The CDR3 nucleotides are TGTGCCTTCAACGGCGGCGGCAATCAGCCCCAGCATTTT. The rearrangement uses TRBV30 and TRBJ1-5; D not resolved. This CDR3 is 13 amino acids long. Trimming stripped 7 bases from V and 2 bases from J, with 12 bases between. Germline lookup yields CDR1 GTSNPN and CDR2 SVGIG (reference sequence). Full variable domain (rest looked up from reference TRBV30 and TRBJ1-5): SQTIHQWPATLVQPVGSPLSLECTVEGTSNPNLYWYRQAAGRGLQLLFYSVGIGQISSEVPQNLSASRPQDRQFILSSKKLLLSDSGFYLCAFNGGGNQPQHFGDGTRLSIL.

As DNA, the CDR3 is TGCGCCAGCGAGCTCGCGGGAGGGCCTAGCACAGATACGCAGTATTTT. The encoded protein is CASELAGGPSTDTQYF. This chain uses TRBV5-1 with TRBJ2-3, with 9 bases identical to TRBD2. The CDR3 runs 16 residues. The germline CDR1 and CDR2 sequences are SGHRS and YFSETQ. V shed 7 bases and J 0 bases; nucleotides not matched to a gene: 9.

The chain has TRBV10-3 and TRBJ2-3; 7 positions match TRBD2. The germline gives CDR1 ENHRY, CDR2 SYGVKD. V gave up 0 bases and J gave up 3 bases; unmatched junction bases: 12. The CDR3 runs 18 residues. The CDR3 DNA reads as TGTGCCATCAGTGAGTCTAACCTCTTGGCGGGGGAGACAGATACGCAGTATTTT. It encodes CAISESNLLAGETDTQYF.

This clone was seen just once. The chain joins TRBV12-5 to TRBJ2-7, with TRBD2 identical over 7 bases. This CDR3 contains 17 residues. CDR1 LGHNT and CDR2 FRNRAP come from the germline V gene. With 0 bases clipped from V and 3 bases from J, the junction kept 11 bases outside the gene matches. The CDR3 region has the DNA TGTGCTAGTGGTTTGGTCGGGACTACAACTCAAAACTACGAGCAGTACTTC. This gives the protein CASGLVGTTTQNYEQYF.

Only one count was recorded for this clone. CDR3 nucleotide sequence: TGTGCCAGCAATCGGGGTAGCTCCTACAATGAGCAGTTCTTC. Protein: CASNRGSSYNEQFF. V usage is TRBV27 and J usage is TRBJ2-1; maybe TRBD2 (5 bases). V was cut by 7 bases and J by 0 bases, with 10 bases left in between. The CDR3 covers 14 residues. Germline CDR1 MNHEY, CDR2 SMNVEV (reference sequence).

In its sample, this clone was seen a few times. The CDR3 nucleotides read TGTGCCAGCGGACCGGCGGGAAGAACTGAAGCTTTCTTT. Its translation: CASGPAGRTEAFF. V gene TRBV3-1 (or the pseudogene TRBV3-2) combines with J gene TRBJ1-1; D remains unclear. Germline values: CDR1 LGHDT, CDR2 YNNKEL (reference sequence). CDR3 length equals 13 residues. V was cut by 8 bases and J by 5 bases, with 15 bases left in between.

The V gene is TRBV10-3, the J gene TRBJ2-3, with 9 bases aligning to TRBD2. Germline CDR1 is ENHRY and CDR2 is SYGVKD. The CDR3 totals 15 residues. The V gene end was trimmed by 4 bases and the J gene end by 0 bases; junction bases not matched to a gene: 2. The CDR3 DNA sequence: TGTGCCATCAGTGCTAGCGGGGAAAGCACAGATACGCAGTATTTT. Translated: CAISASGESTDTQYF.

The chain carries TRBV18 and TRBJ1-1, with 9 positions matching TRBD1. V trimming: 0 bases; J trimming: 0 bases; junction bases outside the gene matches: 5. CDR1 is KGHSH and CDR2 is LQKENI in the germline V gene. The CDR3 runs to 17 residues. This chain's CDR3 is CASSPPLTGGMNTEAFF. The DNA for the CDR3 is TGTGCCAGCTCACCACCGTTGACAGGGGGAATGAACACTGAAGCTTTCTTT.

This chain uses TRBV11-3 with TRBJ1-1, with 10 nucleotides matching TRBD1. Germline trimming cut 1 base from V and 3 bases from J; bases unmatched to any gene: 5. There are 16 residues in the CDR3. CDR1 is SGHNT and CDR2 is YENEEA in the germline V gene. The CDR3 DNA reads TGTGCCAGCAGCTTAGTAGTGGACAGGGGGGACACTGAAGCTTTCTTT. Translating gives CASSLVVDRGDTEAFF.

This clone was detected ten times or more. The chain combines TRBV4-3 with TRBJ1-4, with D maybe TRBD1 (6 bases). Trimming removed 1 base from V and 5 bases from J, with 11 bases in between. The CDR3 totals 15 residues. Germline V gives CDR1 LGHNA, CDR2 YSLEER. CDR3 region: CASSQGQRGNEKLFF. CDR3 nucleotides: TGCGCCAGCAGCCAAGGGCAAAGGGGGAATGAAAAACTGTTTTTT.

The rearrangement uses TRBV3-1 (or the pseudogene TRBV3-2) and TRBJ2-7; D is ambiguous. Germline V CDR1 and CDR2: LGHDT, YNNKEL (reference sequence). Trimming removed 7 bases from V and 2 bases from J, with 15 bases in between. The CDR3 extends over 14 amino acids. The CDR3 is CASKERLPPYEQYF. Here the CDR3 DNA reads TGTGCCAGCAAAGAGAGACTGCCACCCTACGAGCAGTACTTC.

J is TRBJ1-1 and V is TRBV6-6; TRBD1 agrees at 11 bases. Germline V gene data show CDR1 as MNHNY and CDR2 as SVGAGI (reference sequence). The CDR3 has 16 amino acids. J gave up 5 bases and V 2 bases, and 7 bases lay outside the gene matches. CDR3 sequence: CASSYRTGGAGTEAFF. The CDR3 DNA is TGTGCCAGCAGTTACAGGACAGGGGGCGCGGGTACTGAAGCTTTCTTT.

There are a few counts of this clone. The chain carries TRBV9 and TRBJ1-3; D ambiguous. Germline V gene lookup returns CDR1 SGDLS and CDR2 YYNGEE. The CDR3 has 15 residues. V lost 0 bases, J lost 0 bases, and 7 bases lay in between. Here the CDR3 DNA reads TGTGCCAGCAGCGTAGCCCAGTACTCTGGAAACACCATATATTTT. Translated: CASSVAQYSGNTIYF.

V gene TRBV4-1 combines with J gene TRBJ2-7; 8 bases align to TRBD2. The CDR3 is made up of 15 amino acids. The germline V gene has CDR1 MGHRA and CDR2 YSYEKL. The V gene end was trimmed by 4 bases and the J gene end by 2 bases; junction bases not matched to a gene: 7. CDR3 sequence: CASSRVAGLTYEQYV. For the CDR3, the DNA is TGCGCCAGCAGCCGGGTAGCGGGGTTAACCTACGAGCAGTACGTC.

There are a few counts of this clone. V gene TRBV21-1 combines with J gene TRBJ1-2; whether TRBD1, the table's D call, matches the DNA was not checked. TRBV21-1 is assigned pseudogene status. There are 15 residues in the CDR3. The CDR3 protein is CASSSCQGADYGYTF. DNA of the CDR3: TGTGCCAGCAGCAGCTGTCAGGGGGCTGACTATGGCTACACCTTC.

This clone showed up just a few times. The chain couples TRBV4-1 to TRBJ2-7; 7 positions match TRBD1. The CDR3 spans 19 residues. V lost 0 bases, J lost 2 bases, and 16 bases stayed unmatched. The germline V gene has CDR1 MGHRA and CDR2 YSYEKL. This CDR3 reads CASSQEFGWDSGGPYEQYV. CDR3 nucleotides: TGCGCCAGCAGCCAAGAGTTCGGGTGGGACAGTGGGGGACCCTACGAGCAGTACGTC.

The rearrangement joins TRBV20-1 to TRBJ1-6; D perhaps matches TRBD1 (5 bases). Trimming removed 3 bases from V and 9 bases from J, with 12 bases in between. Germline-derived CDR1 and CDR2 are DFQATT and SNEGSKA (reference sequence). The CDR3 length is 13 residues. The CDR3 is CSASRQGSSPLHF. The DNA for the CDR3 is TGCAGTGCTAGTAGGCAGGGAAGTTCACCCCTCCACTTT.

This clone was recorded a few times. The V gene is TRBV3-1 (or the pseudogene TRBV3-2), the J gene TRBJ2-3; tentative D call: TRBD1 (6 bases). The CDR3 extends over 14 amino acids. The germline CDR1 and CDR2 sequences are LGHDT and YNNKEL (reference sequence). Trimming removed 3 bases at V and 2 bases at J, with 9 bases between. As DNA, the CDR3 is TGTGCCAGCAGCCAGGGGGCTGTCACAGATACGCAGTATTTT. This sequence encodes CASSQGAVTDTQYF.

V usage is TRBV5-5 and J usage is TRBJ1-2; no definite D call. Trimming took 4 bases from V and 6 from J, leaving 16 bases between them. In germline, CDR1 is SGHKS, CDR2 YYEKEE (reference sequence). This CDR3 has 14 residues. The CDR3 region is CASSIDGFEDGYTF. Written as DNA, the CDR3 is TGTGCCAGCAGCATCGACGGGTTCGAGGATGGCTACACCTTC.

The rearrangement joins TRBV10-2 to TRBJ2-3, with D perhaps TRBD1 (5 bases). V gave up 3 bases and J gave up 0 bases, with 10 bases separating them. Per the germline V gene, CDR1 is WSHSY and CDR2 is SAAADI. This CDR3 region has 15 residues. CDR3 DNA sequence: TGCGCCAGCAGTGACAGGGATGCTAGCACAGATACGCAGTATTTT. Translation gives CASSDRDASTDTQYF.

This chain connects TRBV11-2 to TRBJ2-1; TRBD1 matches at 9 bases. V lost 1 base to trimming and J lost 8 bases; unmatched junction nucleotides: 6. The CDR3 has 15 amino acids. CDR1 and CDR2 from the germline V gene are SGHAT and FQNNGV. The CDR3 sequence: CASSLARQGDDEQFF. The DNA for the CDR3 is TGTGCCAGCAGCTTAGCGAGACAGGGGGATGATGAGCAGTTCTTC.

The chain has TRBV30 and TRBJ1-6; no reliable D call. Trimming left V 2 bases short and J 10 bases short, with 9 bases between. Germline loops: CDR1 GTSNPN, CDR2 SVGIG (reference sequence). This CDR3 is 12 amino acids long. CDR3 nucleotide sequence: TGTGCCTGGAGTATTGGGAGATCACCCCTCCACTTT. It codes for CAWSIGRSPLHF.